This TCR beta chain originates from a study of blood T cell repertoires in COVID-19. Overall study context: The United States, Italy and Spain supplied acute and convalescent COVID-19 samples. The analysed material was cDNA or gDNA that came from T cells, B-cell-depleted T cells, or PBMCs.

Per the study methods: By means of reference gene primer amplification, nucleated cell counts were estimated. Some clones are missing from TCRdb's copy, which holds only in-frame ones; the method was immunoSEQ multiplex PCR. V, J and clone size are those of that table, while D and trimming were read from the DNA. The sample contains 150,000 to 200,000 clones, roughly 90% of which appear only once. The CDR3 is 16 residues long. Germline CDR1 and CDR2: SGHAT and FQNNGV. Trimming removed 1 base from V and 3 bases from J; junction bases left unmatched: 6. The genes are TRBV11-2 and TRBJ1-1, with 9 bases matching TRBD1. The TCR originated in a man in his forties with acute or convalescent COVID-19. The sample was peripheral blood. This CDR3 reads CASSLVGTGLDTEAFF. The CDR3 DNA sequence: TGTGCCAGCAGCTTAGTGGGGACAGGGTTGGACACTGAAGCTTTCTTT.